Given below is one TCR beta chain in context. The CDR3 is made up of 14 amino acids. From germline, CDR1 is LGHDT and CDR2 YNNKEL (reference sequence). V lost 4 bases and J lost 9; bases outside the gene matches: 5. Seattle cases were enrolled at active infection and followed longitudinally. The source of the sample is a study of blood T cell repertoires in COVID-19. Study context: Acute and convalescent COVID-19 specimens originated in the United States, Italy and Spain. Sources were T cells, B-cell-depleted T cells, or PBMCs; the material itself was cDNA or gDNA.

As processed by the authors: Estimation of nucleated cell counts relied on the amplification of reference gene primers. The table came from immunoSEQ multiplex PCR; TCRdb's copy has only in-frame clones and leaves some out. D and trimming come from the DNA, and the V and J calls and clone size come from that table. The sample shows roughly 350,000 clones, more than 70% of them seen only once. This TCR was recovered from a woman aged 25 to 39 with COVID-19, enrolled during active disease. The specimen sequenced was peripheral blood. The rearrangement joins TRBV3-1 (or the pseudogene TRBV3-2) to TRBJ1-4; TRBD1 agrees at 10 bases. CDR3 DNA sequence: TGTGCCAGCAGCCTCGGGACAGGGGAGAAAAAACTGTTTTTT. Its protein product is CASSLGTGEKKLFF.